Listed below are T cell receptor beta chains from one sample, sequenced in a study of blood T cell repertoires in COVID-19. Libraries were prepared by immunoSEQ multiplex PCR; TCRdb keeps only in-frame clonotypes and omits some of them. In the table there are fewer than 500,000 clones, around 90% of which are singletons. Sequenced sample: peripheral blood. Receptors were obtained from a man between 18 and 29 years old with COVID-19, enrolled during active disease. Each CDR3 is given without its conserved first and last residue.

cdr3_aa	v_call
ASVGRGAAGELF	TRBV6-5
ASSAPPFGTGGSGANVLT	TRBV9
SVEVTGTLSYEQY	TRBV29-1
ASSAHVGGGFTGELF	TRBV7-2
ASSRQGRSEAF	TRBV11-2
ASSLMSGGSLTFGYT	TRBV7-2
ASSEWVTGSSQPQH	TRBV6-1
ASSVGEGRANQPQH	TRBV9
ASSSRDRGNNEQF	TRBV6-9
ASSFGVGTGDEQF	TRBV7-6
ASSWGDRDRAYGYT	TRBV5-1
ASSIDASGSYEQY	TRBV19
ASSLLQGAGNAYEQY	TRBV5-5
ASRSTGGYGYT	TRBV12-3/TRBV12-4
ASSPGGISYNEQF	TRBV5-6
ASSLGLAGRYEQY	TRBV6-5
ASSVGTSGRSTDEQF	TRBV7-8
ASSRPGGNSPLH	TRBV7-9
ASSPGHLSNQPQH	TRBV18
AISESTGGPNEQF	TRBV10-3
ASRPAGGPQF	TRBV7-2
SVEGNQGVTEAF	TRBV29-1
ASSLALKQGAGDEQF	TRBV7-8
ASSPTRIPNEQF	TRBV11-3
ASTSNRYDYEQY	TRBV2
ASSARTVTLTEAF	TRBV7-9
SVTGVLHEQY	TRBV29-1
ASSSDSLYEQY	TRBV5-1
ASSLLRGRDTQY	TRBV11-2
ASSPGGGRPDTQY	TRBV5-4
ASSIQGGENTEAF	TRBV19
ASSLAGTSGSGYEQY	TRBV13
ASSFGLVDTGELF	TRBV5-6
ASSLMGGTGNTIY	TRBV7-6
ASSSRAGRREKLF	TRBV5-4
ASSLDTGGYGYT	TRBV5-1
ASSYSGPGQGKTQY	TRBV6-5
ASSPFLGQVGMNTEAF	TRBV18
ASSFTAGDYGYT	TRBV7-8
ASSHWSRASGFPSTDTQY	TRBV3-1/TRBV3-2
ASSFPGTRSYEQY	TRBV6-6
ASSRPGQGARGYT	TRBV5-4
AWSRGLATYEQY	TRBV30
ASSLDWAIGEQF	TRBV7-9
ASSFGQGFEKLF	TRBV11-3
ASSIYGPYNEQF	TRBV19
ASSVGTSGRLYEQY	TRBV9
ASSRDRSGNTIY	TRBV28
ASSSMDRGYTGELF	TRBV7-2
ASSPVPVGQLSNQPQH	TRBV7-8